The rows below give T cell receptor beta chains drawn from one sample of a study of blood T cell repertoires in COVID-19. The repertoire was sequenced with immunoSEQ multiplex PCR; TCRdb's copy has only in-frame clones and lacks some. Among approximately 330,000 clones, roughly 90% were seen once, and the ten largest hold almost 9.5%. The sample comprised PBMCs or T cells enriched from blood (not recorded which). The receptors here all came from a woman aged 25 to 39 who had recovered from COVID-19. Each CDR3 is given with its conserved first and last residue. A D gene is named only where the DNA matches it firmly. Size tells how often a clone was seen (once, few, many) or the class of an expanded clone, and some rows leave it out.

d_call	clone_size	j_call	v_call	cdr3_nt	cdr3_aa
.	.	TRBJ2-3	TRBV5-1	TGCGCCAGCAGCTTGACAGGGCTAGATACGCAGTATTTT	CASSLTGLDTQYF
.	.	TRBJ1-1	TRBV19	TGTGCCAGTAGTACCCAGGGAGGGACTGAAGCTTTCTTT	CASSTQGGTEAFF
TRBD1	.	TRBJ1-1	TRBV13	TGTGCCAGCAGCCCACGACAGGGACATACTGAAGCTTTCTTT	CASSPRQGHTEAFF
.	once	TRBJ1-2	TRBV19	TGTGCCAGTAGTATAGGAGGGTTTAACTATGGCTACACCTTC	CASSIGGFNYGYTF
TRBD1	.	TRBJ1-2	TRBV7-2	TGTGCCAGCAGCTTGGCCCCTAGGACAGGGTACTATGGCTACACCTTC	CASSLAPRTGYYGYTF
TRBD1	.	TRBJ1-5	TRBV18	TGTGCCAGCTCACCACGAGAGGGACAGCCCATGGCCCAGCATTTT	CASSPREGQPMAQHF
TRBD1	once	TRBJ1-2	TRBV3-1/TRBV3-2	TGTGCCAGCAGCCGAGGGACAGGGGGGAACTATGGCTACACCTTC	CASSRGTGGNYGYTF
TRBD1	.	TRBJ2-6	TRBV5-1	TGCGCCAGCAGCTTGATACCAGGGGGCGTGGAGGCTGGGGCCAACGTCCTGACTTTC	CASSLIPGGVEAGANVLTF
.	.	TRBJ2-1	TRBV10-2	TGCGCCAGCAGTCTAGATATAAATGAGCAGTTCTTC	CASSLDINEQFF
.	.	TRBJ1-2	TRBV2	TGTGCCAGCAGTGAATCAGGGTACTATGGCTACACCTTC	CASSESGYYGYTF
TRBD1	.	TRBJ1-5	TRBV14	TGTGCCAGCAGCCAGCCCAAAGATGAAGGGGGCCTCAACAATCAGCCCCAGCATTTT	CASSQPKDEGGLNNQPQHF
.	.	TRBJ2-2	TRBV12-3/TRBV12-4	TGTGCCAGCACCCCACACAACACCGGGGAGCTGTTTTTT	CASTPHNTGELFF
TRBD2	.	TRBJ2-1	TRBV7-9	TGTGCCAGCAGCCATAGGCCAGCGGGAGGACCAAACAATGAGCAGTTCTTC	CASSHRPAGGPNNEQFF
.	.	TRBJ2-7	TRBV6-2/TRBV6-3	TGTGCCAGCAGCGCGGCCGCTCAGAGGCGCGAGCAGTACTTC	CASSAAAQRREQYF
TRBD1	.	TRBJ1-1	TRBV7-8	TGTGCCAGTTGGGACAGGGGAGAGTTCTCTGAAGCTTTCTTT	CASWDRGEFSEAFF
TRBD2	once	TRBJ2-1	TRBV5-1	TGCGCCAGCAGGACTAGCGGAGTGAATGAGCAGTTCTTC	CASRTSGVNEQFF
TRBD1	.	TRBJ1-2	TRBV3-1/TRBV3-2	TGTGCCAGCAGCCAAGTGACAGGGGGCGCACATGGCTACACCTTC	CASSQVTGGAHGYTF
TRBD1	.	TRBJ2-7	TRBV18	TGTGCCAGCTCACCACCGGCAGCCAGGGGGTTTTACGAGCAGTACTTC	CASSPPAARGFYEQYF
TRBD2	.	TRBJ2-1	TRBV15	TGTGCCACCAGCAGAGTAACCGGGACTAGCGACTACAATGAGCAGTTCTTC	CATSRVTGTSDYNEQFF
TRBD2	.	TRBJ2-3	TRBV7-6	TGTGCCAGCAGCTTAAGGGCGGGAGCAGATACGCAGTATTTT	CASSLRAGADTQYF
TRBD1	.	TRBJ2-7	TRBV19	TGTGCCAGTAGTATCCGGGACAGGGACCACGAGCAGTACTTC	CASSIRDRDHEQYF
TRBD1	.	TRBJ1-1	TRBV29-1	TGCAGCGCCGGACAGGGACGGGGCACTGAAGCTTTCTTT	CSAGQGRGTEAFF
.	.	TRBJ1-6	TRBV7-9	TGTGCCAGCAGCGGGGGGACGGCGACCTATAATTCACCCCTCCACTTT	CASSGGTATYNSPLHF
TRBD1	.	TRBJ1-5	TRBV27	TGTGCCAGCAGACGAATTATTGACAGGGTACCTAATCAGCCCCAGCATTTT	CASRRIIDRVPNQPQHF
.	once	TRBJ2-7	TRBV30	TGTGCCTGGAGTGTACCGACCACTAGCTACCCGTACGAGCAGTACTTC	CAWSVPTTSYPYEQYF
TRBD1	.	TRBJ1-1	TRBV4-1	TGCGCCAGCAGCCAGGGACAGGGTGGAACCACTGAAGCTTTCTTT	CASSQGQGGTTEAFF
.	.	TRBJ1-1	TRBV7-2	TGTGCCAGCAGCTTTCGACGTAGCGAGAACACTGAAGCTTTCTTT	CASSFRRSENTEAFF
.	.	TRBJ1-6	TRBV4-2	TGTGCCAGCAGCCGACAACCAAATAATTCACCCCTCCACTTT	CASSRQPNNSPLHF
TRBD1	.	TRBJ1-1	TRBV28	TGTGCCAGCAGTTTCCCAGGACAGGGATCGTCTGAAGCTTTCTTT	CASSFPGQGSSEAFF
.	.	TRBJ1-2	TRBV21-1	TGTGCCAGCAGCTTTAGGGACATCAACCGTCAAAATTATGGCTACACCTTC	CASSFRDINRQNYGYTF
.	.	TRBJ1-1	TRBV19	TGTGCCAGTACCACGGGGGGAGGGGGACCGAACACTGAAGCTTTCTTT	CASTTGGGGPNTEAFF
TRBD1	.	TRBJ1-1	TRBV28	TGTGCCAGCAGCCAAGTCCAGGGGGCCGCGAACACTGAAGCTTTCTTT	CASSQVQGAANTEAFF
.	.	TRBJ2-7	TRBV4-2	TGTGCCAGCAGCCAGCAAGCTAGGATTGAGCAGTACTTC	CASSQQARIEQYF
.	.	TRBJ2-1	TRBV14	TGTGCCAGCAGCCAAGACGCCAGCGGCTACAATGAGCAGTTCTTC	CASSQDASGYNEQFF
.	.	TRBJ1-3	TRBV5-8	TGTGCCAGCAGCTTGGACCCCGCGGGAAACACCATATATTTT	CASSLDPAGNTIYF
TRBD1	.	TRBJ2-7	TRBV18	TGTGCCAGCTCACCACCTGAAACGGGACAGGGGGCCTACGAGCAGTACTTC	CASSPPETGQGAYEQYF